These 20 T cell receptor beta chains were all obtained from the same sample, sequenced in a study of CD8+ T cells in alopecia areata. TCR sequencing used cDNA made by reverse transcription of extracted RNA. Only in-frame clones appear in the TCRdb table, and some are missing; sequencing was by immunoSEQ multiplex PCR. The table records about 210,000 clones, about 50% of them present only once. Stated treatment: oral pan-JAK inhibitor, 5-10 mg twice daily. The sample was CD4+ T cells sorted from blood, taken at week 4, from a patient treated with tofacitinib. These receptors all stem from a human donor with alopecia areata.

This clone came up many times. V and J are TRBV18 and TRBJ2-3; D is unclear. Trimming took 6 bases from V and 2 from J, leaving 6 bases between them. Germline CDR1 KGHSH, CDR2 LQKENI. The CDR3 is made up of 12 amino acids. In DNA, the CDR3 is TGTGCCAGCTCTCCTAACACAGATACGCAGTATTTT. Residues: CASSPNTDTQYF.

This clone was seen just once. This chain links TRBV30 with TRBJ1-1; D call uncertain. Germline assignment: CDR1 GTSNPN and CDR2 SVGIG (reference sequence). The CDR3 runs 13 residues. With 4 bases removed from V and 0 bases from J, the gap between germline ends came to 9 bases. The CDR3 DNA reads as TGTGCCTGGATGGCCACGTTGAACACTGAAGCTTTCTTT. Translation gives CAWMATLNTEAFF. Supplemented by reference TRBV30 and TRBJ1-1, the full variable domain reads SQTIHQWPATLVQPVGSPLSLECTVEGTSNPNLYWYRQAAGRGLQLLFYSVGIGQISSEVPQNLSASRPQDRQFILSSKKLLLSDSGFYLCAWMATLNTEAFFGQGTRLTVV.

This clone showed up just once. V gene TRBV30 combines with J gene TRBJ1-2, with 7 bases fitting TRBD1. Germline V CDR1 and CDR2: GTSNPN, SVGIG (reference sequence). The CDR3 covers 16 residues. V dropped 2 bases and J dropped 7; count of bases not matched to a gene: 16. In DNA, the CDR3 is TGTGCCTGGAGTATAGGACAGGAGCTTCGGTACGGTGGCTACACCTTC. It specifies CAWSIGQELRYGGYTF.

This clone has more than one count but fewer than ten. The rearrangement links TRBV19 to TRBJ2-4; no definite D call. Germline CDR1 LNHDA, CDR2 SQIVND (reference sequence). The V end was cut by 7 bases, the J end by 8 bases, with 21 bases between. The CDR3 totals 15 residues. The CDR3 region is CASTHRRGPGDIQYF. The CDR3 DNA reads TGTGCCAGTACCCATCGGAGAGGCCCTGGGGACATTCAGTACTTC.

This clone was recorded once. The chain joins TRBV2 to TRBJ2-1; D is uncertain. The germline CDR1 and CDR2 sequences are SNHLY and FYNNEI. V lost 8 bases and J lost 5, with 16 bases in between. There are 14 residues in the CDR3. This CDR3 reads CASGFRRKDNEQFF. The CDR3 DNA follows: TGTGCCAGCGGTTTCCGGCGGAAAGACAATGAGCAGTTCTTC.

Only a few counts were recorded for this clone. The V gene is TRBV4-3, the J gene TRBJ2-3, with D maybe TRBD2 (5 bases). Germline V gene lookup returns CDR1 LGHNA and CDR2 YSLEER. V was cut by 3 bases and J by 2 bases, with 12 bases left in between. CDR3 length equals 15 residues. The CDR3 here is CASSQFGGYTDTQYF. The CDR3 coding sequence is TGCGCCAGCAGCCAGTTTGGAGGCTACACAGATACGCAGTATTTT.

The CDR3 region is CASSVSAGGFTDTQYF. CDR3 coding DNA: TGTGCCAGCAGCGTTTCAGCGGGGGGGTTCACAGATACGCAGTATTTT. The V call is TRBV9, the J call TRBJ2-3, with 10 bases aligning to TRBD2. The CDR3 length is 16 residues. The V gene's germline CDR1 is SGDLS and CDR2 YYNGEE. V was pared by 2 bases and J by 2 bases, with 5 bases of the junction left unmatched.

The chain couples TRBV30 to TRBJ2-5; D may be TRBD1 or TRBD2 (6 bases each). The CDR3 runs to 13 residues. CDR1 and CDR2 (germline): GTSNPN, SVGIG (reference sequence). The ends were cut back, 0 bases at V and 5 bases at J, with 10 bases in the middle. The CDR3 protein is CAWSVWGAETQYF. CDR3 bases: TGTGCCTGGAGTGTCTGGGGGGCTGAGACCCAGTACTTC. The complete variable domain, with remaining parts taken from reference TRBV30 and TRBJ2-5, reads SQTIHQWPATLVQPVGSPLSLECTVEGTSNPNLYWYRQAAGRGLQLLFYSVGIGQISSEVPQNLSASRPQDRQFILSSKKLLLSDSGFYLCAWSVWGAETQYFGPGTRLLVL.

The chain is built from TRBV7-2 and TRBJ1-2; D unresolved. Between the trimmed V and J ends, which lost 5 bases and 6 bases, there was a span of 16 bases. The germline V gene encodes CDR1 SGHTA and CDR2 FQGNSA. The CDR3 covers 14 residues. The DNA for the CDR3 is TGTGCCAGCAGCAAATCGGGCCAATGGCATGGCTACACCTTC. This gives the protein CASSKSGQWHGYTF.

The V call is TRBV9, the J call TRBJ1-1; D gene uncertain. Trimming took off 0 bases at V and 2 bases at J, with 5 bases between the two ends. The CDR3 covers 13 residues. Germline CDR1 is SGDLS and CDR2 is YYNGEE. CDR3 DNA: TGTGCCAGCAGCGTAGCTGCCAACACTGAAGCTTTCTTT. The encoded protein is CASSVAANTEAFF.

V is TRBV11-2 and J is TRBJ2-5, with 9 bases aligning to TRBD2. The junction had 15 bases not matched to a gene; V was cut back by 2 bases and J by 5 bases. Germline CDR1 SGHAT, CDR2 FQNNGV. The CDR3 totals 18 residues. The CDR3 region has the DNA TGTGCCAGCAGCTTAATACGGCGGGGGGGCAGGGTTAATGAGACCCAGTACTTC. This translates into CASSLIRRGGRVNETQYF.

About this clone itself: An end of the junction does not agree with germline; a read error may underlie this. V and J are TRBV29-1 and TRBJ2-5; D unclear. CDR1 SQVTM and CDR2 ANQGSEA come from the germline V gene. This CDR3 region has 12 residues. CDR3 nucleotide sequence: TGCAACGTTGCTAGGCTCGGAGAGACCCAGTACTTC. Its translation is CNVARLGETQYF.

The table lists this clone with a few counts. The CDR3 loop is CSVAGRTGAGEQYF. In DNA, the CDR3 is TGCAGCGTTGCCGGAAGGACAGGGGCAGGGGAGCAGTACTTC. The genes are TRBV29-1 and TRBJ2-7; 9 nucleotides agree with TRBD1. Germline assignment: CDR1 SQVTM and CDR2 ANQGSEA. The length of the CDR3 is 14 residues. The trim removed 4 bases at V and 7 bases at J, leaving 11 bases unmatched.

Worth noting for this clone: This specimen includes other DNA sequences encoding the same CDR3. The chain carries TRBV29-1 and TRBJ1-6; 7 positions agree with TRBD1. After removal of 7 bases from V and 8 bases from J, the junction contained 5 bases not matched to a gene. The germline V gene has CDR1 SQVTM and CDR2 ANQGSEA. This CDR3 is built from 12 residues. The CDR3 bases are TGCAGCGCGAGGACAGGAGATTCACCCCTCCACTTT. Protein: CSARTGDSPLHF.

V usage is TRBV6-5 and J usage is TRBJ2-4; no definite D call. This CDR3 region has 11 residues. Deletions cut 0 bases from V and 9 bases from J, with 3 bases between. The germline CDR1 and CDR2 sequences are MNHEY and SVGAGI. CDR3 DNA: TGTGCCAGCAGTTACTCGGGCATTCAGTACTTC. Residues: CASSYSGIQYF.

This clone occurred many times. V usage is TRBV6-1 and J usage is TRBJ1-1, with D possibly TRBD1 on 5 matching bases. The V gene lost 8 bases and the J gene lost 8 bases, with 18 bases spanning the gap. Germline-derived CDR1 and CDR2 are MNHNS and SASEGT. This CDR3 has 13 residues. The DNA of the CDR3 is TGTGCCAGCTGCGAGAAGGGACGCTTAGAAGCTTTCTTT. Its protein product is CASCEKGRLEAFF.

V gene TRBV29-1 combines with J gene TRBJ1-2; no firm D call. The V and J ends lost 6 bases and 5 bases respectively, with 10 bases between them. From germline, CDR1 is SQVTM and CDR2 ANQGSEA. The length of the CDR3 is 11 residues. The CDR3 DNA reads as TGCAGCGTCGACCTGGTTTATGGCTACACCTTC. Amino acid sequence: CSVDLVYGYTF.

This clone was counted once. The chain joins TRBV6-5 to TRBJ2-7, with D possibly being TRBD1 or TRBD2 (5 bases each). From germline, CDR1 is MNHEY and CDR2 SVGAGI. This CDR3 comprises 11 residues. Between the trimmed V and J ends, which lost 4 bases and 6 bases, there was a span of 7 bases. The DNA for the CDR3 is TGTGCCAGCAGTTGGGGGACCGAGCAGTACTTC. Its protein is CASSWGTEQYF.

The J gene is TRBJ1-4, the V gene TRBV5-6; D possibly corresponds to TRBD1 (5 bases). Germline V gene data show CDR1 as SGHDT and CDR2 as YYEEEE. The CDR3 consists of 16 residues. V was pared by 4 bases and J by 0 bases, with 13 bases between. The CDR3 here is CASSPDRGATNEKLFF. The CDR3 DNA sequence: TGTGCCAGCAGCCCGGATAGGGGTGCAACTAATGAAAAACTGTTTTTT.

This clone was detected ten times or more. V gene TRBV19 combines with J gene TRBJ1-2; D is ambiguous. Between the trimmed V and J ends, which lost 6 bases and 8 bases, there was a span of 19 bases. The CDR3 loop spans 14 amino acids. Germline V CDR1 and CDR2: LNHDA, SQIVND (reference sequence). The CDR3 DNA follows: TGTGCCAGTAGCCGGCGGCTGGGAGTTGGGGGCTACACCTTC. Translation: CASSRRLGVGGYTF. Combining the CDR3 with reference TRBV19 and TRBJ1-2 gives the whole variable domain DGGITQSPKYLFRKEGQNVTLSCEQNLNHDAMYWYRQDPGQGLRLIYYSQIVNDFQKGDIAEGYSVSREKKESFPLTVTSAQKNPTAFYLCASSRRLGVGGYTFGSGTRLTVV.